Below are 9 T cell receptor beta chains sequenced from a single sample in a study of identical twins. From the 5' RACE reads, TCRdb called clonotypes with MiXCR, one entry per CDR3 protein. The sample includes 1.5 million or so distinct CDR3 sequences, about 32% seen only once; the top ten take more than 0.25%. Sample: cord blood. These receptors all stem from a newborn girl in good health.

In this sample, this clonotype turned up many times. CDR3 nucleotide sequence: TGTGCCAGCAGTTACTGGGACAGGTTCATTCCCACAGATACGCAGTATTTT. This sequence encodes CASSYWDRFIPTDTQYF. This rearrangement joins TRBV6-5 to TRBJ2-3; TRBD1 matches at 8 bases. J was trimmed by 2 bases and V by 1 base; bases with no gene match: 8. This CDR3 comprises 17 residues. CDR1 and CDR2 from the germline V gene are MNHEY and SVGAGI.

This clonotype was counted only a few times. This chain joins TRBV7-9 and TRBJ1-4, with a possible D match to TRBD1 (5 bases). V was pared by 1 base and J by 3 bases, with 21 bases between. Germline V gene sequence: CDR1 SEHNR, CDR2 FQNEAQ (reference sequence). The CDR3 has 19 residues. CDR3 protein: CASSLVRPLLGRSNEKLFF. The CDR3 nucleotides read TGTGCCAGCAGCTTAGTGCGACCCCTGCTGGGGCGTTCTAATGAAAAACTGTTTTTT.

In this sample, this clonotype turned up a few times. The chain joins TRBV9 to TRBJ2-3; no definite D call. V was cut by 0 bases and J by 6 bases, with 8 bases left in between. This CDR3 has 13 amino acids. CDR1 SGDLS and CDR2 YYNGEE come from the germline V gene. CDR3 bases: TGTGCCAGCAGCGTAGCTACGCGTGATACGCAGTATTTT. Residues: CASSVATRDTQYF.

This clonotype has a handful of counts. The chain employs TRBV19 and TRBJ1-6, with D maybe TRBD1 (6 bases). Trimming took 10 bases from V and 7 from J, leaving 11 bases between them. The germline gives CDR1 LNHDA, CDR2 SQIVND (reference sequence). This CDR3 is built from 12 residues. The CDR3 loop reads CATQGRNSPLHF. CDR3 coding DNA: TGTGCCACCCAGGGGCGGAATTCACCCCTCCACTTT.

The chain combines TRBV12-3 or TRBV12-4 with TRBJ2-4; 12 bases align to TRBD2. V dropped 1 base and J dropped 13; count of bases not matched to a gene: 11. The CDR3 sequence is 16 residues long. CDR3 amino acids: CASSLETSGSLGEQYF. The CDR3 region has the DNA TGTGCCAGCAGTTTAGAGACTAGCGGGAGCCTAGGGGAGCAGTACTTC.

CDR3 residues: CSARLTDGYEQYF. CDR3 DNA: TGCAGTGCTAGACTTACGGACGGATACGAGCAGTACTTC. The chain employs TRBV20-1 and TRBJ2-5; D unclear. The DNA end is more similar to TRBJ2-7, so the J call may be wrong. The CDR3 is 13 residues long. Per germline, CDR1 DFQATT and CDR2 SNEGSKA (reference sequence).

This clonotype was seen a few times. The chain carries TRBV27 and TRBJ2-5; 8 bases match TRBD1. The CDR3 totals 15 residues. Germline CDR1 is MNHEY and CDR2 is SMNVEV (reference sequence). J lost 3 bases, V lost 4 bases, and 7 bases had no gene match. The CDR3 is CASSSPGQAKETQYF. CDR3 coding DNA: TGTGCCAGCAGTTCCCCGGGACAGGCTAAAGAGACCCAGTACTTC.

The V and J genes are TRBV29-1 and TRBJ1-5, with 8 bases aligning to TRBD1. This CDR3 spans 14 amino acids. Unmatched junction bases numbered 7, after V lost 6 bases and J lost 3 bases. Germline CDR1 and CDR2: SQVTM and ANQGSEA. CDR3 residues: CSVAQDRDNQPQHF. CDR3 nucleotides: TGCAGCGTCGCGCAGGACAGGGACAATCAGCCCCAGCATTTT.

The CDR3 region is CSAVRGLGQPQHF. In DNA form, the CDR3 reads TGCAGTGCTGTCAGGGGGCTCGGTCAGCCCCAGCATTTT. V is TRBV20-1 and J is TRBJ1-5; the match to TRBD1 covers 8 bases. Germline V lookup: CDR1 DFQATT, CDR2 SNEGSKA (reference sequence). This CDR3 is 13 amino acids long. With 5 bases clipped from V and 6 bases from J, the junction kept 6 bases outside the gene matches.